Presented here are 2 T cell receptor beta chains from one specimen sequenced in a study of T-cell memory formation after mild COVID-19. One entry per CDR3 protein results from TCRdb running MiXCR on the 5' RACE reads. Among hundreds of thousands of distinct CDR3 sequences listed, roughly 21% were seen once. Sequenced input: PBMCs or a T cell subset sorted from them (not recorded which). The receptor set was obtained from an adult woman who had mild COVID-19 (a few samples of this study predate the infection). Cell type and time point are not known.

In its sample, this clonotype was seen a few times. V usage is TRBV7-9 and J usage is TRBJ1-2; TRBD1 matches 8 bases. The CDR3 runs 15 residues. V was clipped by 5 bases and J by 2 bases; unmatched bases: 7. CDR1 and CDR2 from the germline V gene are SEHNR and FQNEAQ (reference sequence). The CDR3 DNA is TGTGCCAGCAGCCAAACGGACAGGGTCAACTATGGCTACACCTTC. Translation gives CASSQTDRVNYGYTF. Based on the CDR3 plus reference TRBV7-9 and TRBJ1-2, the full variable domain is DTGVSQNPRHKITKRGQNVTFRCDPISEHNRLYWYRQTLGQGPEFLTYFQNEAQLEKSRLLSDRFSAERPKGSFSTLEIQRTEQGDSAMYLCASSQTDRVNYGYTFGSGTRLTVV.

J is TRBJ2-1 and V is TRBV7-6, with D unclear. Germline lookup yields CDR1 SGHVS and CDR2 FNYEAQ. Trimming cost V 5 bases and J 2 bases, with 13 bases left between them. This CDR3 contains 15 residues. CDR3 nucleotides: TGTGCCAGCAGCGATAAACTGGAGACCTACAATGAGCAGTTCTTC. Its protein product is CASSDKLETYNEQFF.